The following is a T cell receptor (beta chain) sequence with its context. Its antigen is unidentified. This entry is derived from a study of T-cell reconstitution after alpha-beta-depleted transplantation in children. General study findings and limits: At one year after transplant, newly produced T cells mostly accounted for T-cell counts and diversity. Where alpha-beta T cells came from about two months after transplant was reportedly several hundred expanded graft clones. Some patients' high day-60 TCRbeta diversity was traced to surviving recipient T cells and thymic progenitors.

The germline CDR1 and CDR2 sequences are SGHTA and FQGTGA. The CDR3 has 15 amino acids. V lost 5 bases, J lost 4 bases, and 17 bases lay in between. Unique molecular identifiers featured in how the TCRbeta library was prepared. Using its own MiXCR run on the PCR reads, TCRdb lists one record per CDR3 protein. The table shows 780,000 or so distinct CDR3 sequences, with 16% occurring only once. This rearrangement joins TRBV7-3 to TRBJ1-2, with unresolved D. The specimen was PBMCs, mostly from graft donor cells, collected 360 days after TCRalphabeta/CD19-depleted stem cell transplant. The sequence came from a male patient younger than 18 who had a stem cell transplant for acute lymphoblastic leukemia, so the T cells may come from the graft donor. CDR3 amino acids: CASSHGVGVSYGYTF. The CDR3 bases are TGTGCCAGCAGCCACGGGGTCGGGGTTAGCTATGGCTACACCTTC.